This TCR beta chain stems from a study of PD-1 blockade in classical Hodgkin lymphoma. Overall study findings and caveats: Patients who responded completely had about the same baseline diversity as newly diagnosed patients. Among the patients, those starting nivolumab under 1 year after ASCT were excluded.

For this clone: Its antigen remains unidentified.

Time point reported: cycle 4 day 1 (C4D1), after 6 weeks of nivolumab. All the patients suffered relapse after autologous stem cell transplantation, and brentuximab vedotin exposure differed. Complete response, partial response or progressive disease were the best responses. Assay: immunoSEQ multiplex PCR; the TCRdb copy retains only in-frame clones and omits some. This table has 45,000 to 55,000 clones, around 76% appearing once. With 2 bases removed from V and 2 bases from J, the gap between germline ends came to 8 bases. CDR1 SEHNR and CDR2 FQNEAQ come from the germline V gene (reference sequence). The CDR3 consists of 14 residues.

The chain uses TRBV7-9 and TRBJ2-3; the D is unclear. The sequence was obtained from a human donor with classical Hodgkin lymphoma. Sequencing was performed on peripheral blood mononuclear cells (PBMCs), taken before the fourth cycle of nivolumab. The CDR3 nucleotides are TGTGCCAGCAGCTTACAACCGACCACAGATACGCAGTATTTT. Its translation is CASSLQPTTDTQYF.